In this sample, the clone carrying this TCR beta chain turned up many times. Its antigen is not known. The read ends 3 residues early relative to the CDR3; the germline J gene fills the gap. In germline, CDR1 is SGHVS, CDR2 FNYEAQ. V was pared by 5 bases and J by 5 bases, with 9 bases of the junction left unmatched. This CDR3 region has 17 residues. The data belong to a study of T cell clonality in common variable immunodeficiency. The method was immunoSEQ multiplex PCR; TCRdb's version includes in-frame clones alone and lacks a portion of them. The repertoire yields fewer than 75,000 clones, none seen only once; the top ten contain about 1.7%. Study-wide results and limits: Repertoire-complication correlations in CVID were limited by patient heterogeneity.

The rearrangement joins TRBV7-6 to TRBJ2-5; 15 nucleotides align to TRBD2. The source material was peripheral blood mononuclear cells. The TCR sequence derives from a person between 18 and 75 years old in good health. CDR3 region: CASSRGLAGGGWETQYF. CDR3 DNA, as far as it was read: TGTGCCAGCAGCCGCGGACTAGCGGGAGGGGGCTGGGAGACC. The whole variable domain, remainder taken from reference TRBV7-6 and TRBJ2-5, is GAGVSQSPRYKVTKRGQDVALRCDPISGHVSLYWYRQALGQGPEFLTYFNYEAQQDKSGLPNDRFSAERPEGSISTLTIQRTEQRDSAMYRCASSRGLAGGGWETQYFGPGTRLLVL.